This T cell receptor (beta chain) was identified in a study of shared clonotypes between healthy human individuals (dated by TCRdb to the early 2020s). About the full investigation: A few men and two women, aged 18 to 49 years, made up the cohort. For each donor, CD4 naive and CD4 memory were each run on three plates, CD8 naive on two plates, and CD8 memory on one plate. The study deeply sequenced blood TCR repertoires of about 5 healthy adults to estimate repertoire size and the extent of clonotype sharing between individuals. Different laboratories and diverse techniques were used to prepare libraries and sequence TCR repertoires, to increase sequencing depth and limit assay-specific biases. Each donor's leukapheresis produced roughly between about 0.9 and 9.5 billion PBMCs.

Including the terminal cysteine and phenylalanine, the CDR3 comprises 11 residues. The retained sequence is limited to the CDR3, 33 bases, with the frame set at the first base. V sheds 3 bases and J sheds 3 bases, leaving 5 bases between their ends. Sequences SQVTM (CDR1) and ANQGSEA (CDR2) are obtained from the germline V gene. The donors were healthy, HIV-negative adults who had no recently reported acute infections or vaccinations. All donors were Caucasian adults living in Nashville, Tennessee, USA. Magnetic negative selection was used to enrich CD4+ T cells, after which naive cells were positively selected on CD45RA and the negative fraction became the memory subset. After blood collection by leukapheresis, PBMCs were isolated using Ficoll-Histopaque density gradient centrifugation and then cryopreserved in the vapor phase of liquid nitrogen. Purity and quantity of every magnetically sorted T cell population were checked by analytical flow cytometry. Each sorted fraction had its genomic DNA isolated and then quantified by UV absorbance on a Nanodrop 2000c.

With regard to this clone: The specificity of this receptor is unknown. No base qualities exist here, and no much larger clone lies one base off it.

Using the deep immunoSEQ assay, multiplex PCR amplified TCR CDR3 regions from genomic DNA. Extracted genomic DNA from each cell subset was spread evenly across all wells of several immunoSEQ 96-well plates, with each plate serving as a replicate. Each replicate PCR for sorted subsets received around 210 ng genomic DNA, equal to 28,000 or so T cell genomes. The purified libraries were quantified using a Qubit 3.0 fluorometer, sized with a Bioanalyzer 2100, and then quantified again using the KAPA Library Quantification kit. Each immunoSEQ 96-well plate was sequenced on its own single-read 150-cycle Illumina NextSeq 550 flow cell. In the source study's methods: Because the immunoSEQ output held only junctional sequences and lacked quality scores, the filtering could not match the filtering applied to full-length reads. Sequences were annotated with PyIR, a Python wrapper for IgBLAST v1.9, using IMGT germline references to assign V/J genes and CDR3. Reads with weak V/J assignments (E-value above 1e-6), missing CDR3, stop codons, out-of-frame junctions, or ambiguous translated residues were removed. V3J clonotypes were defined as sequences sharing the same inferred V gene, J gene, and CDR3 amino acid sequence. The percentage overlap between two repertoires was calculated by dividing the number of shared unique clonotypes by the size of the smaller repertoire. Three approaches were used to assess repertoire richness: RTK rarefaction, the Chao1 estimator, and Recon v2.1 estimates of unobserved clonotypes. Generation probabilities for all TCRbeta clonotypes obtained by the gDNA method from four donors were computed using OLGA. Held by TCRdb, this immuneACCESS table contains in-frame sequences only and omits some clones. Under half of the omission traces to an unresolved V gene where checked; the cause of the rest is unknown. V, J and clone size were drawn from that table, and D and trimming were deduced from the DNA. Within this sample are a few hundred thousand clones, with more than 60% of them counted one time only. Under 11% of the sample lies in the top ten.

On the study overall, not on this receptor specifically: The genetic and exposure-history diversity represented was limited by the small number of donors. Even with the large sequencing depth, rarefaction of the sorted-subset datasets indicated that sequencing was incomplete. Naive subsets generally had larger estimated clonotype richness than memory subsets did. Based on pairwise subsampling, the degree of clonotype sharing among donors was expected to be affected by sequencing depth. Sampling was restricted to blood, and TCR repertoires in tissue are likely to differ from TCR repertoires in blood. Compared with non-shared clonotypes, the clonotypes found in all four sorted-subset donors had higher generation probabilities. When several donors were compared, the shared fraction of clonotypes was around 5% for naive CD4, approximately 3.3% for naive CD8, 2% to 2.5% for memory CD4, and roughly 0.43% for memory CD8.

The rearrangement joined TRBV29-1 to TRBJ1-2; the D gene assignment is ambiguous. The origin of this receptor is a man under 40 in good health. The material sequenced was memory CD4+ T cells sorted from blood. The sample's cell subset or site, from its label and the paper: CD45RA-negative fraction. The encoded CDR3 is CSVDADYGYTF. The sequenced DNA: TGCAGCGTTGACGCAGACTATGGCTACACCTTC.